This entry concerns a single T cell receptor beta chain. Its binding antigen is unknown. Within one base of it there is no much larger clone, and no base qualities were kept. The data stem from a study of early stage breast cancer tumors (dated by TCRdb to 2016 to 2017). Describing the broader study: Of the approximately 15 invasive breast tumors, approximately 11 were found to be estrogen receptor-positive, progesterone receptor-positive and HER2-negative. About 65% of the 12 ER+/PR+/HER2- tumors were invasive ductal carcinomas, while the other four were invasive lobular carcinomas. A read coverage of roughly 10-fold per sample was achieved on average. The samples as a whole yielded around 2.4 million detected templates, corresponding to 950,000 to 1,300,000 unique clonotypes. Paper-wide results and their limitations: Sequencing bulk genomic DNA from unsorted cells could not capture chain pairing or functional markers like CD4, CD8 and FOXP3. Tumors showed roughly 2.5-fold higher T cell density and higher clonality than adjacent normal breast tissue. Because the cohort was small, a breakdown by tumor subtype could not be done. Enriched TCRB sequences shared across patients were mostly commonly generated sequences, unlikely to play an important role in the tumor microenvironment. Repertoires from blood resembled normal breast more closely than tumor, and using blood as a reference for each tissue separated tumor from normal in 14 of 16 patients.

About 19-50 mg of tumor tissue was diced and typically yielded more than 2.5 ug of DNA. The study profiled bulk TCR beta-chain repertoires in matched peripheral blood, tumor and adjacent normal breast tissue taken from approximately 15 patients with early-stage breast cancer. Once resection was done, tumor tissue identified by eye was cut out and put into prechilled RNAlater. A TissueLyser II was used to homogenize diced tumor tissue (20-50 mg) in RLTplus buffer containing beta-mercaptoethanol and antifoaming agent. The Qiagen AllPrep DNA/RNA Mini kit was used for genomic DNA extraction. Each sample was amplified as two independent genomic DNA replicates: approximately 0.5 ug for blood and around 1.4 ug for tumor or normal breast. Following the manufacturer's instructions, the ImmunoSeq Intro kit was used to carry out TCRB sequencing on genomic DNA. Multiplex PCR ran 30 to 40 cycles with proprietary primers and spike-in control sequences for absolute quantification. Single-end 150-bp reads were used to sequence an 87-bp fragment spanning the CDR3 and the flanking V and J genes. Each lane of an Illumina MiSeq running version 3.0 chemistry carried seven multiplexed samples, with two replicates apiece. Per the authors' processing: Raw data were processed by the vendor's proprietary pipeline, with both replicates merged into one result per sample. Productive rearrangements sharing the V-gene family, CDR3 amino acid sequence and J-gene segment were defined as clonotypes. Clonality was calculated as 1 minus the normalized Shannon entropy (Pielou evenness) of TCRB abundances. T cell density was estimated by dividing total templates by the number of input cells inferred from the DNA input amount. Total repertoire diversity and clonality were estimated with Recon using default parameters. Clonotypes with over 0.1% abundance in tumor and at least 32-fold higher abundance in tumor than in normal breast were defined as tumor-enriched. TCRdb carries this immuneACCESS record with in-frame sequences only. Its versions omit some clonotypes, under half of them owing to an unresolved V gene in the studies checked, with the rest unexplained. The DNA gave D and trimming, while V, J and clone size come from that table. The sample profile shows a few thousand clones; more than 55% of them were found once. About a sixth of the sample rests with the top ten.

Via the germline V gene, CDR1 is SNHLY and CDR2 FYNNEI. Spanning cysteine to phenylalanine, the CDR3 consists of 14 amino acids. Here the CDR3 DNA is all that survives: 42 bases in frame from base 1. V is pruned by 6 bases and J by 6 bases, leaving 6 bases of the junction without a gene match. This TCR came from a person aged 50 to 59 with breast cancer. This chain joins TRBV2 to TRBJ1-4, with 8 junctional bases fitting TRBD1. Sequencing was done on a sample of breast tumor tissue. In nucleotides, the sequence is TGTGCCAGCAGACCAACAGGGGGGTATGAAAAACTGTTTTTT. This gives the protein CASRPTGGYEKLFF.